Following are 27 T cell receptor beta chains from one sample sequenced in a study of cytomegalovirus exposure and HLA in healthy donors. Primers included in the PCR were 60 Vbeta and 13 Jbeta primers. Data came from immunoSEQ multiplex PCR; TCRdb stores just in-frame clones and leaves some out. The sample carries roughly 150,000 clones, roughly three quarters recorded once. The sequencing input was PBMCs. The receptor set was obtained from a man in his sixties in good health and CMV-seronegative.

The CDR3 DNA reads TGTGCCAGTAGTAGTCCCGGGACAGGGCCGGGATATGGCTACACCTTC. Protein: CASSSPGTGPGYGYTF. The V and J genes are TRBV19 and TRBJ1-2, with TRBD1 matching 9 bases. The V gene end was trimmed by 4 bases and the J gene end by 5 bases; junction bases not matched to a gene: 11. The germline V gene encodes CDR1 LNHDA and CDR2 SQIVND (reference sequence). The CDR3 has 16 amino acids.

The chain combines TRBV6-5 with TRBJ2-1; 11 bases agree with TRBD2. The germline CDR1 and CDR2 sequences are MNHEY and SVGAGI. This CDR3 spans 14 amino acids. The junction had 2 bases not matched to a gene; V was cut back by 5 bases and J by 5 bases. The CDR3 here is CASSRLAGHNEQFF. CDR3 DNA: TGTGCCAGCAGTAGACTAGCGGGACACAATGAGCAGTTCTTC.

V usage is TRBV5-6 and J usage is TRBJ2-2, with 8 bases that match TRBD1. The CDR3 runs to 17 residues. V lost 6 bases to trimming and J lost 0 bases; unmatched junction nucleotides: 10. From germline, CDR1 is SGHDT and CDR2 YYEEEE. In DNA, the CDR3 is TGTGCCAGCACCTCACGGACAGGGACGTCGAACACCGGGGAGCTGTTTTTT. This translates into CASTSRTGTSNTGELFF. Drawing the rest from reference TRBV5-6 and TRBJ2-2, the complete variable domain is DAGVTQSPTHLIKTRGQQVTLRCSPKSGHDTVSWYQQALGQGPQFIFQYYEEEERQRGNFPDRFSGHQFPNYSSELNVNALLLGDSALYLCASTSRTGTSNTGELFFGEGSRLTVL.

In the case of this clone: At one of its ends the junction is not consistent with the germline gene, which may arise from a read error. V and J are TRBV7-7 and TRBJ2-5; 9 positions agree with TRBD2. Germline V gene data show CDR1 as SSHAT and CDR2 as FNYEAQ (reference sequence). The CDR3 runs 14 residues. The CDR3 region has the DNA TGTGCTAGCAGCTCTGGACTAGCGCAAGAGACCCAGTACTTC. Residues: CASSSGLAQETQYF.

The chain is built from TRBV29-1 and TRBJ2-7; possible D gene TRBD2, 5 bases. V was clipped by 4 bases and J by 4 bases, with 14 bases between them. The CDR3 spans 13 residues. Germline V CDR1 and CDR2: SQVTM, ANQGSEA. CDR3 nucleotides: TGCAGCGTTGGAAGTGGACTTAATTACGAGCAGTACTTC. Its protein is CSVGSGLNYEQYF.

This chain uses TRBV6-4 with TRBJ1-6; D is unclear. The germline gives CDR1 MRHNA, CDR2 SNTAGT. The CDR3 has 18 amino acids. Between the trimmed V and J ends, which lost 0 bases and 0 bases, there was a span of 12 bases. For the CDR3, the DNA is TGTGCCAGCAGTGACTCGGTCGCAGCTAGCTCCTATAATTCACCCCTCCACTTT. Residues: CASSDSVAASSYNSPLHF.

V and J are TRBV7-2 and TRBJ2-7, with 8 nucleotides matching TRBD1. Trimming at V came to 2 bases and at J to 6 bases, leaving 15 bases not matched to a gene. The length of the CDR3 is 17 residues. Germline V gives CDR1 SGHTA, CDR2 FQGNSA. The CDR3: CASSLQGARFESGEQYF. The CDR3 DNA sequence: TGTGCCAGCAGCTTACAGGGGGCTAGGTTTGAATCGGGCGAGCAGTACTTC. Full variable domain (rest looked up from reference TRBV7-2 and TRBJ2-7): GAGVSQSPSNKVTEKGKDVELRCDPISGHTALYWYRQSLGQGLEFLIYFQGNSAPDKSGLPSDRFSAERTGGSVSTLTIQRTQQEDSAVYLCASSLQGARFESGEQYFGPGTRLTVT.

This chain links TRBV12-2 with TRBJ1-5; the DNA was not used to check the table's D call, TRBD1. TRBV12-2 is flagged as a pseudogene. The length of the CDR3 is 16 residues. The CDR3 DNA reads as TGTGCAAGTCGCTTAGCGGGTTGGGGGCCCAATCAGCCCCAGCATTTT. This sequence encodes CASRLAGWGPNQPQHF.

The gene calls are TRBV5-6 and TRBJ1-5, with 7 bases matching TRBD1. CDR1 is SGHDT and CDR2 is YYEEEE in the germline V gene. J lost 0 bases, V lost 2 bases, and 8 bases had no gene match. The CDR3 spans 17 residues. Written as DNA, the CDR3 is TGTGCCAGCAGCTTATACAGGGGTTTGAATAGCAATCAGCCCCAGCATTTT. This translates into CASSLYRGLNSNQPQHF.

V usage is TRBV6-5 and J usage is TRBJ1-2; perhaps TRBD1 as D (6 bases). The CDR3 consists of 13 residues. V was shortened by 6 bases and J by 7 bases, with 15 bases between the two germline ends. The germline CDR1 and CDR2 sequences are MNHEY and SVGAGI. CDR3 sequence reads: CASRQQGRGGYTF. Here the CDR3 DNA reads TGTGCCAGCAGACAACAGGGTCGGGGTGGCTACACCTTC.

The V and J genes are TRBV7-9 and TRBJ2-7, with 7 bases fitting TRBD1. V shed 4 bases, J shed 2 bases, and the junction held 8 bases outside the gene matches. The V gene's germline CDR1 is SEHNR and CDR2 FQNEAQ (reference sequence). The CDR3 runs to 15 residues. The CDR3 DNA follows: TGTGCCAGCAGCTCAACCGACAGGGCAACCTACGAGCAGTACTTC. Translation gives CASSSTDRATYEQYF.

J is TRBJ1-2 and V is TRBV7-2, with 10 bases identical to TRBD1. CDR3 length equals 14 residues. V trimming: 5 bases; J trimming: 2 bases; junction bases outside the gene matches: 2. Germline V gene data show CDR1 as SGHTA and CDR2 as FQGNSA. CDR3 in DNA: TGTGCCAGCAGCCAGACAGGGGGCAACTATGGCTACACCTTC. Protein: CASSQTGGNYGYTF.

The V call is TRBV5-4, the J call TRBJ1-1; tentative D call: TRBD1 (5 bases). Trimming removed 4 bases from V and 0 bases from J, with 10 bases in between. The CDR3 length is 14 residues. The germline V gene encodes CDR1 SGHNT and CDR2 YYREEE (reference sequence). The CDR3, as DNA: TGTGCCAGCAGCCCCGACAGCCTGAACACTGAAGCTTTCTTT. Amino acids: CASSPDSLNTEAFF. Together with reference TRBV5-4 and TRBJ1-1, the CDR3 gives the full variable domain: ETGVTQSPTHLIKTRGQQVTLRCSSQSGHNTVSWYQQALGQGPQFIFQYYREEENGRGNFPPRFSGLQFPNYSSELNVNALELDDSALYLCASSPDSLNTEAFFGQGTRLTVV.

The table lists this clone with a few counts. The chain joins TRBV5-4 to TRBJ1-4, with 8 bases that match TRBD1. Per germline, CDR1 SGHNT and CDR2 YYREEE (reference sequence). This CDR3 contains 17 residues. The V gene end was trimmed by 4 bases and the J gene end by 0 bases; junction bases not matched to a gene: 8. CDR3 bases: TGTGCCAGCAGCGTAGGACAGGGATCCACAACTAATGAAAAACTGTTTTTT. It translates to CASSVGQGSTTNEKLFF.

The chain has TRBV7-2 and TRBJ1-4; D perhaps matches TRBD1 (6 bases). In germline, CDR1 is SGHTA, CDR2 FQGNSA. V lost 5 bases and J lost 10, with 20 bases in between. This CDR3 contains 15 residues. CDR3 DNA sequence: TGTGCCAGCAGCCCCACGCTTACAGGGAGTGGAAAACTGTTTTTT. Translation: CASSPTLTGSGKLFF.

This chain's CDR3 is CASSFSGIGTVRGGVRTEAFF. As DNA, the CDR3 is TGTGCCAGCAGTTTCTCCGGTATCGGGACGGTGAGAGGGGGGGTTCGCACTGAAGCTTTCTTT. The gene calls are TRBV28 and TRBJ1-1, with D possibly matching TRBD1 (6 bases). This CDR3 is built from 21 residues. From germline, CDR1 is MDHEN and CDR2 SYDVKM. V dropped 3 bases and J dropped 4 bases, with 33 bases sitting between them.

The chain's CDR3 is CASSPDVGVGYEQYF. Here the CDR3 DNA reads TGCGCCAGCAGCCCGGATGTGGGAGTAGGCTACGAGCAGTACTTC. The chain recombines TRBV5-1 with TRBJ2-7, with a weak D call TRBD2 (5 bases). CDR1 and CDR2 (germline): SGHRS, YFSETQ. CDR3 length: 15 amino acids. Trimming removed 4 bases from V and 3 bases from J, with 17 bases in between.

The V gene is TRBV19, the J gene TRBJ2-3; the D gene is possibly TRBD1 (6 bases). This CDR3 is built from 14 residues. CDR1 and CDR2 from the germline V gene are LNHDA and SQIVND (reference sequence). The V and J ends lost 6 bases and 2 bases respectively, with 12 bases between them. CDR3: CASRDPGVTDTQYF. The CDR3 region has the DNA TGTGCCAGTAGGGACCCAGGGGTCACAGATACGCAGTATTTT. The full variable domain, rest sourced from reference TRBV19 and TRBJ2-3, is DGGITQSPKYLFRKEGQNVTLSCEQNLNHDAMYWYRQDPGQGLRLIYYSQIVNDFQKGDIAEGYSVSREKKESFPLTVTSAQKNPTAFYLCASRDPGVTDTQYFGPGTRLTVL.

CDR3 bases: TGTGCCACCAGCATTAACTCCGGGACTTGGACAAATGAGCAGTTCTTC. It encodes CATSINSGTWTNEQFF. The chain uses TRBV15 and TRBJ2-1; a possible D gene is TRBD2 (6 bases). Germline CDR1 reads LNHNV; CDR2 reads YYDKDF (reference sequence). The V end lost 4 bases, the J end lost 7 bases, and 20 bases lay between the germline ends. The CDR3 is 16 residues long.

J is TRBJ1-6 and V is TRBV19, with 9 bases aligning to TRBD1. CDR1 is LNHDA and CDR2 is SQIVND in the germline V gene (reference sequence). The CDR3 has 15 residues. V dropped 6 bases and J dropped 1; count of bases not matched to a gene: 1. Here the CDR3 DNA reads TGTGCCAGTAGGGACAGGGGATCCTATAATTCACCCCTCCACTTT. It yields the protein CASRDRGSYNSPLHF.

This clone was detected a few times. The V and J genes are TRBV19 and TRBJ2-7; 7 bases match TRBD2. V shed 3 bases, J shed 1 base, and the junction held 0 bases outside the gene matches. The germline CDR1 and CDR2 sequences are LNHDA and SQIVND (reference sequence). The CDR3 loop spans 13 amino acids. For the CDR3, the DNA is TGTGCCAGTAGTATGGGACTATCCTACGAGCAGTACTTC. Amino acid sequence: CASSMGLSYEQYF.

The chain combines TRBV7-3 with TRBJ2-3, with 9 positions matching TRBD1. Trimming removed 4 bases from V and 6 bases from J; junction bases left unmatched: 11. The length of the CDR3 is 16 residues. Germline CDR1 reads SGHTA; CDR2 reads FQGTGA. DNA for the CDR3: TGTGCCAGCAGCTCACGGGGACAGGGTGAGGGGGATACGCAGTATTTT. Translation: CASSSRGQGEGDTQYF.

The rearrangement links TRBV27 to TRBJ2-7; possible D gene TRBD2, 5 bases. Looked up from germline, CDR1 is MNHEY and CDR2 is SMNVEV (reference sequence). Trimming stripped 8 bases from V and 2 bases from J, with 10 bases between. The CDR3 contains 12 residues. The CDR3 bases are TGTGCCAGCCGGGCGGGCGCCTACGAGCAGTACTTC. It yields the protein CASRAGAYEQYF.

The rearrangement joins TRBV7-3 to TRBJ2-1; 8 bases agree with TRBD1. Germline V gene sequence: CDR1 SGHTA, CDR2 FQGTGA. The J segment lost 8 bases and the V segment lost 8 bases, leaving 14 bases of the junction unmatched. This CDR3 region has 15 residues. CDR3 coding DNA: TGTGCCAGCGCCCCAAGGACAGGGTTCGGGGATGAGCAGTTCTTC. Its protein product is CASAPRTGFGDEQFF.

V is TRBV5-1 and J is TRBJ2-1, with 7 nucleotides matching TRBD2. V lost 0 bases and J lost 6; bases outside the gene matches: 9. The germline V gene has CDR1 SGHRS and CDR2 YFSETQ. The CDR3 consists of 16 residues. The CDR3 coding sequence is TGCGCCAGCAGCTTGGCCACGTTAGCTAGCGGCAATGAGCAGTTCTTC. Residues: CASSLATLASGNEQFF.

This rearrangement joins TRBV2 to TRBJ1-2; 11 positions match TRBD1. The CDR3 consists of 15 residues. CDR1 and CDR2 (germline): SNHLY, FYNNEI. Trimming cost V 8 bases and J 0 bases; bases outside gene matches: 5. CDR3 in amino acids: CASGDRGEANYGYTF. The CDR3 DNA follows: TGTGCCAGCGGGGACAGGGGGGAGGCTAACTATGGCTACACCTTC.

J is TRBJ2-2 and V is TRBV19; D is unresolved. This CDR3 region has 12 residues. V was cut by 10 bases and J by 3 bases, with 9 bases left in between. Germline-derived CDR1 and CDR2 are LNHDA and SQIVND (reference sequence). The CDR3 coding sequence is TGTGCCACCACCCGGGACACCGGGGAGCTGTTTTTT. This codes for CATTRDTGELFF.